These 27 T cell receptor beta chains came from one sample sequenced in a study of CD8 T cells in ankylosing spondylitis. TCRdb re-derived calls from the 5' RACE reads in MiXCR, one entry per CDR3 protein. The table lists roughly 470,000 distinct CDR3 sequences, roughly a quarter of them singletons. These receptors have no known antigen. Overall study findings and caveats: Within ankylosing spondylitis blood, a TCR beta motif made up of seven or eight highly homologous variants appeared to be characteristic.

The source material was blood, either unsorted or a sorted T cell fraction (not recorded which). These receptors came from a male donor with ankylosing spondylitis.

This clonotype was picked up many times. V and J are TRBV12-3 or TRBV12-4 and TRBJ2-4; D assignment may be TRBD1 or TRBD2 (5 bases each). The CDR3 totals 15 residues. V lost 6 bases and J 4 bases, leaving 16 bases between the germline ends. In DNA form, the CDR3 reads TGTGCCAGCAGCCCCGCCGGGACCCTAAAAAACATTCAGTACTTC. Translation: CASSPAGTLKNIQYF.

This clonotype was recorded a few times. This chain joins TRBV24-1 and TRBJ2-5; tentative D call: TRBD1 (6 bases). The CDR3 consists of 15 residues. Between the trimmed V and J ends, which lost 0 bases and 4 bases, there was a span of 11 bases. Germline lookup yields CDR1 KGHDR and CDR2 SFDVKD. CDR3 loop: CATSDLKTGGETQYF. The CDR3 nucleotides read TGTGCCACCAGTGATTTGAAGACAGGAGGAGAGACCCAGTACTTC.

The chain is built from TRBV2 and TRBJ1-6; possibly TRBD1 for D (5 bases). This CDR3 has 16 amino acids. Germline CDR1 and CDR2: SNHLY and FYNNEI. Trimming cost V 4 bases and J 7 bases, with 17 bases left between them. The CDR3 DNA is TGTGCCAGCAGTGCGGAACAGGCCTCAGCAAATTCACCCCTCCACTTT. As protein: CASSAEQASANSPLHF.

This chain uses TRBV18 with TRBJ1-2; TRBD1 might be the D (5 bases). With 0 bases removed from V and 6 bases from J, the gap between germline ends came to 8 bases. This CDR3 comprises 13 residues. From germline, CDR1 is KGHSH and CDR2 LQKENI. The CDR3 DNA is TGTGCCAGCTCACCACCGGGGCGGGATGGCTACACCTTC. This encodes CASSPPGRDGYTF.

Only a few counts were recorded for this clonotype. The DNA for the CDR3 is TGCAGCGTTGAAGATCTAACAGGGGGACACTATGGCTACACCTTC. It is translated as CSVEDLTGGHYGYTF. This chain joins TRBV29-1 and TRBJ1-2; 8 bases are shared with TRBD1. From germline, CDR1 is SQVTM and CDR2 ANQGSEA. V gave up 0 bases and J gave up 3 bases; unmatched junction bases: 6. This CDR3 is 15 amino acids long.

This clonotype came up a few times. V and J are TRBV20-1 and TRBJ2-7; D might be TRBD1 (6 bases). Germline loops: CDR1 DFQATT, CDR2 SNEGSKA (reference sequence). V lost 0 bases, J lost 1 base, and 16 bases lay in between. The length of the CDR3 is 16 residues. The CDR3 nucleotides are TGCAGTGCTAGAGATTTGCAGGCAGGGGATTCCTACGAGCAGTACTTC. Amino acids: CSARDLQAGDSYEQYF.

The chain uses TRBV7-2 and TRBJ1-4; D remains unclear. V gave up 1 base and J gave up 0 bases, with 12 bases separating them. The CDR3 totals 17 residues. Germline loops: CDR1 SGHTA, CDR2 FQGNSA. CDR3 DNA: TGTGCCAGCAGCTTAGTAGGCTCCCGATCAACTAATGAAAAACTGTTTTTT. The encoded protein is CASSLVGSRSTNEKLFF.

This chain links TRBV12-3 or TRBV12-4 with TRBJ1-4, with D hard to call. V was cut by 3 bases and J by 1 base, with 6 bases left in between. The CDR3 has 14 residues. CDR3: CASSFSRTNEKLFF. CDR3 sequence (DNA): TGTGCCAGCAGTTTTAGCCGAACTAATGAAAAACTGTTTTTT.

The V gene is TRBV7-8, the J gene TRBJ1-1; 7 bases align to TRBD1. Germline-derived CDR1 and CDR2 are SGHVS and FQNEAQ. This CDR3 comprises 14 residues. V shed 5 bases, J shed 4 bases, and the junction held 7 bases outside the gene matches. The CDR3 here is CASSEQGSITEAFF. Written as DNA, the CDR3 is TGTGCCAGCAGCGAACAGGGGTCGATCACTGAAGCTTTCTTT.

This clonotype was seen more than once but under ten times. The genes are TRBV11-2 and TRBJ2-1, with 15 bases lining up with TRBD2. Germline values: CDR1 SGHAT, CDR2 FQNNGV. This CDR3 is 16 amino acids long. With V trimmed by 1 base and J by 12 bases, 7 bases remained unmatched. The CDR3 region has the DNA TGTGCCAGCAGCTTAGGGAGGACTAGCGGGAGGGCCCGGCAGTTCTTC. As protein: CASSLGRTSGRARQFF.

This clonotype was seen a single time. This chain connects TRBV6-2 or TRBV6-3 to TRBJ2-7; D ambiguous. Deletions cut 4 bases from V and 7 bases from J, with 8 bases between. CDR3 length: 11 amino acids. Germline V gene sequence: CDR1 MNHEY, CDR2 SVGEGT. CDR3 loop: CASSSTGEQYV. The CDR3, as DNA: TGTGCCAGCAGTTCTACCGGGGAGCAGTACGTC.

This clonotype was counted at least ten times. Relative to the germline gene, one junction end is altered; a read error may explain this. The CDR3 loop reads CASSFNRDRREF. CDR3 nucleotide sequence: TGCGCCAGCAGCTTCAACCGGGACAGGCGAGAGTTC. The gene calls are TRBV5-1 and TRBJ2-1; 8 nucleotides line up with TRBD1. This CDR3 region has 12 residues. The germline gives CDR1 SGHRS, CDR2 YFSETQ.

In this sample, this clonotype turned up a few times. The CDR3 DNA is TGTGCCAGCAGCCACGACTGGGTTGACACCGGGGAGCTGTTTTTT. Translated: CASSHDWVDTGELFF. This chain connects TRBV7-8 to TRBJ2-2; D is ambiguous. This CDR3 contains 15 residues. In germline, CDR1 is SGHVS, CDR2 FQNEAQ. Between the trimmed V and J ends, which lost 5 bases and 3 bases, there was a span of 13 bases.

This chain joins TRBV4-2 and TRBJ2-3, with 9 positions matching TRBD1. This CDR3 has 17 residues. J was trimmed by 2 bases and V by 3 bases; bases with no gene match: 9. Germline CDR1 and CDR2: LGHNA and YNFKEQ. The CDR3 sequence is CASSHQVQGAYTDTQYF. Here the CDR3 DNA reads TGTGCCAGCAGCCATCAGGTACAGGGGGCTTACACAGATACGCAGTATTTT.

This sequence joins TRBV5-1 and TRBJ1-2; D is unresolved. The CDR3 covers 12 residues. Between the trimmed V and J ends, which lost 1 base and 6 bases, there was a span of 7 bases. Per the germline V gene, CDR1 is SGHRS and CDR2 is YFSETQ. The CDR3 is CASSLPGNGYTF. CDR3 bases: TGCGCCAGCAGCTTGCCCGGGAATGGCTACACCTTC.

This clonotype has only a few counts. The J gene is TRBJ2-5, the V gene TRBV20-1, with 13 bases aligning to TRBD2. In germline, CDR1 is DFQATT, CDR2 SNEGSKA (reference sequence). The V and J ends lost 3 bases and 0 bases, in that order; junction bases with no gene match: 1. There are 15 residues in the CDR3. The DNA for the CDR3 is TGCAGTGCTAGCGGGACTAGCGGGGACCAAGAGACCCAGTACTTC. The encoded protein is CSASGTSGDQETQYF.

In its sample, this clonotype was seen a few times. This sequence joins TRBV2 and TRBJ2-5; 10 positions match TRBD2. CDR1 SNHLY and CDR2 FYNNEI come from the germline V gene. The V and J ends lost 4 bases and 2 bases, in that order; junction bases with no gene match: 4. The CDR3 is 15 amino acids. The CDR3 nucleotides read TGTGCCAGCAGTGGCCTAGCGGGAGCACAAGAGACCCAGTACTTC. Protein product: CASSGLAGAQETQYF.

This rearrangement joins TRBV6-1 to TRBJ1-5; TRBD1 is a possible D gene (6 bases). The CDR3 loop spans 17 amino acids. Per germline, CDR1 MNHNS and CDR2 SASEGT. The V end lost 1 base, the J end lost 1 base, and 14 bases lay between the germline ends. The CDR3 region is CASSEGRGIWSNQPQHF. The CDR3 DNA is TGTGCCAGCAGTGAAGGTAGGGGGATATGGAGCAATCAGCCCCAGCATTTT.

The chain employs TRBV3-1 and TRBJ2-5; TRBD2 agrees at 12 bases. V lost 2 bases, J lost 5 bases, and 6 bases stayed unmatched. The CDR3 runs to 16 residues. The V gene's germline CDR1 is LGHDT and CDR2 YNNKEL (reference sequence). The CDR3 here is CASSQRLAGDRETQYF. For the CDR3, the DNA is TGTGCCAGCAGCCAACGACTAGCGGGAGATCGGGAGACCCAGTACTTC.

The rearrangement joins TRBV7-9 to TRBJ1-1, with 7 bases lining up with TRBD1. This CDR3 contains 14 residues. Germline values: CDR1 SEHNR, CDR2 FQNEAQ (reference sequence). V shed 2 bases, J shed 5 bases, and the junction held 5 bases outside the gene matches. The CDR3 is CASSLQAGGTEAFF. The CDR3 nucleotides are TGTGCCAGCAGCTTACAAGCAGGGGGAACTGAAGCTTTCTTT.

The rearrangement links TRBV7-2 to TRBJ2-1, with 7 bases identical to TRBD2. There are 14 residues in the CDR3. CDR1 and CDR2 from the germline V gene are SGHTA and FQGNSA. V dropped 2 bases and J dropped 6; count of bases not matched to a gene: 4. The CDR3 loop reads CASSLWTSGNEQFF. In DNA form, the CDR3 reads TGTGCCAGCAGCTTATGGACTAGTGGCAATGAGCAGTTCTTC.

The V call is TRBV6-1, the J call TRBJ2-2; D may be TRBD2 (5 bases). Trimming took off 6 bases at V and 1 base at J, with 18 bases between the two ends. Germline V lookup: CDR1 MNHNS, CDR2 SASEGT. The CDR3 is 17 amino acids. The CDR3 protein is CASSSNLWEMNTGELFF. The CDR3 DNA reads as TGTGCCAGCAGCTCGAATCTTTGGGAGATGAACACCGGGGAGCTGTTTTTT.

The chain employs TRBV11-3 and TRBJ2-7; D remains unclear. Deletions cut 5 bases from V and 1 base from J, with 18 bases between. The CDR3 spans 16 residues. CDR1 SGHNT and CDR2 YENEEA come from the germline V gene. CDR3 loop: CASSLLSVGPSYEQYV. As DNA, the CDR3 is TGTGCCAGCAGCCTGTTATCCGTAGGCCCTTCCTACGAGCAGTACGTC.

This rearrangement joins TRBV3-1 to TRBJ1-2; 9 nucleotides line up with TRBD1. The CDR3 is made up of 16 amino acids. After removal of 3 bases from V and 7 bases from J, the junction contained 12 bases not matched to a gene. Germline V gives CDR1 LGHDT, CDR2 YNNKEL (reference sequence). In nucleotides, the CDR3 is TGTGCCAGCAGCCACCAATGGGACAGGGAAGGCGGTGGCTACACCTTC. This translates into CASSHQWDREGGGYTF.

This clonotype was found a few times. The chain combines TRBV4-1 with TRBJ1-1; no reliable D call. Looked up from germline, CDR1 is MGHRA and CDR2 is YSYEKL. The V end was cut by 2 bases, the J end by 4 bases, with 17 bases between. The CDR3 extends over 16 amino acids. In DNA, the CDR3 is TGCGCCAGCAGCCAAATTGGGGAGGGCCGGGGCACTGAAGCTTTCTTT. Translating gives CASSQIGEGRGTEAFF.

This clonotype was counted between two and nine times. The chain joins TRBV20-1 to TRBJ2-1; TRBD2 aligns across 8 bases. Germline CDR1 DFQATT, CDR2 SNEGSKA (reference sequence). There are 13 residues in the CDR3. V dropped 3 bases and J dropped 13; count of bases not matched to a gene: 11. DNA for the CDR3: TGCAGTGCTAGTGGGCGATTCGGACTAGCTCAGTTCTTC. Protein product: CSASGRFGLAQFF.

The sample holds a few counts of this clonotype. The CDR3 sequence is CASSVRQIEKLFF. The CDR3 DNA reads as TGTGCCAGCAGTGTCCGACAGATTGAAAAACTGTTTTTT. V usage is TRBV2 and J usage is TRBJ1-4, with D possibly being TRBD1 (5 bases). There are 13 residues in the CDR3. The V gene lost 4 bases and the J gene lost 7 bases, with 10 bases spanning the gap. Per the germline V gene, CDR1 is SNHLY and CDR2 is FYNNEI.